Below, 2 T cell receptor beta chains from the same sample are listed, as sequenced in a study of regulatory T cells in long-lasting Graves disease (dated by TCRdb to the early 2020s). The time point label, read with the paper, signifies: newly diagnosed GD, antithyroid drugs for less than 3 months. For both TCR sequencing and RNA sequencing, RNA was extracted from PBMCs in TRIzol. The library relied on multiplex PCR. Sequencing took place on an Illumina HiSeq 4000. iRepertoire HTBI primers and Arm-PCR amplification of CDR3 regions were used to construct TCR beta libraries. TCRdb reprocessed the public reads (quality trimming at Q25 with fastp, clone calling with MiXCR) and kept in-frame beta chains. One record per CDR3 amino acid sequence lists the most common genes and DNA. The sample includes a few hundred thousand distinct CDR3 sequences, with around an eighth observed a single time. About 9.1% of the sample rests with the top ten.

This sample was shared with a second study, whose subject was T cells in Graves' hyperthyroidism and ophthalmopathy.

The sequencing here drew on peripheral blood mononuclear cells (PBMCs), taken at new diagnosis, from a patient treated with antithyroid drugs. These receptors were obtained from a man aged 30 to 45 with Graves disease. Donor details come from another sample of the same person, matched by shared clones.

In its sample, this clonotype was seen many times. The rearrangement uses TRBV6-2 or TRBV6-3 and TRBJ2-7; 8 nucleotides agree with TRBD2. Germline loops: CDR1 MNHEY, CDR2 SVGEGT. The J segment lost 5 bases and the V segment lost 2 bases, leaving 8 bases of the junction unmatched. The CDR3 contains 15 residues. CDR3 sequence reads: CASSYPWTSRDEQYF. The CDR3 DNA follows: TGTGCCAGCAGTTACCCCTGGACTAGCAGGGACGAGCAGTACTTC.

The rearrangement uses TRBV5-1 and TRBJ2-5; 7 nucleotides match TRBD2. Germline V gene sequence: CDR1 SGHRS, CDR2 YFSETQ. Trimming removed 6 bases from V and 4 bases from J; junction bases left unmatched: 12. The CDR3 consists of 15 residues. The CDR3 nucleotides are TGCGCCAGCACTGGGGGGGTGTCTAGCCGAGAGACCCAGTACTTC. This gives the protein CASTGGVSSRETQYF.